One sample yielded the 10 T cell receptor beta chains listed below, sequenced in a study of vaccination effects on CD4 cells after COVID-19. No antigens are known for them. Following 10 days of culture, CD4+ T cells were isolated. Each person got two doses of an mRNA SARS-CoV-2 vaccine, BNT162b2 or mRNA-1273. Sequenced by immunoSEQ multiplex PCR; TCRdb stores in-frame clones only, minus some. Of just over 55,000 clones listed, 78% are singletons. The material was CD4+ T cells from PBMCs cultured without peptide, obtained after COVID-19 vaccination. These receptors were taken from a human donor who received a COVID-19 vaccine.

The sample holds a few counts of this clone. The chain employs TRBV27 and TRBJ1-6; D not resolved. V lost 3 bases and J lost 7, with 4 bases in between. Germline lookup yields CDR1 MNHEY and CDR2 SMNVEV (reference sequence). CDR3 length: 12 residues. The CDR3 is CASSLENSPLHF. CDR3 bases: TGTGCCAGCAGTTTGGAAAATTCACCCCTCCACTTT.

This clone was picked up a small number of times. This chain joins TRBV6-1 and TRBJ1-2; D not resolved. V lost 3 bases, J lost 5 bases, and 13 bases lay in between. CDR1 and CDR2 (germline): MNHNS, SASEGT. CDR3 length: 14 amino acids. CDR3 in DNA: TGTGCCAGCAGTGAGATGAGGGCTGGATATGGCTACACCTTC. Its translation is CASSEMRAGYGYTF.

CDR3 sequence: CASSSQTGGTEAFF. The CDR3 DNA is TGTGCCAGCAGCTCACAGACAGGGGGCACTGAAGCTTTCTTT. V and J are TRBV7-9 and TRBJ1-1; 9 bases agree with TRBD1. The CDR3 totals 14 residues. V lost 4 bases and J lost 4; bases outside the gene matches: 4. Per germline, CDR1 SEHNR and CDR2 FQNEAQ (reference sequence).

The J gene is TRBJ1-2, the V gene TRBV5-1; TRBD1 is a possible D gene (5 bases). V was clipped by 5 bases and J by 1 base, with 12 bases between them. This CDR3 comprises 14 residues. The germline V gene encodes CDR1 SGHRS and CDR2 YFSETQ. The CDR3 reads CASSTGTSNYGYTF. CDR3 in DNA: TGCGCCAGCAGTACGGGGACGAGTAACTATGGCTACACCTTC.

The chain recombines TRBV7-9 with TRBJ1-2, with D possibly matching TRBD1 (5 bases). V was shortened by 1 base and J by 6 bases, with 15 bases between the two germline ends. CDR3 length: 15 amino acids. The germline gives CDR1 SEHNR, CDR2 FQNEAQ (reference sequence). The CDR3: CASSLDTGRANGYTF. The CDR3 nucleotides read TGTGCCAGCAGCTTAGATACGGGGCGGGCCAATGGCTACACCTTC.

The rearrangement uses TRBV19 and TRBJ1-1; D gene uncertain. The CDR3 is made up of 14 amino acids. CDR1 and CDR2 from the germline V gene are LNHDA and SQIVND (reference sequence). V lost 4 bases to trimming and J lost 2 bases, with 11 bases between them. The CDR3 DNA sequence: TGTGCCAGTAGTAGATGGGCATACAACACTGAAGCTTTCTTT. Encoded protein: CASSRWAYNTEAFF.

V usage is TRBV20-1 and J usage is TRBJ1-4; D gene uncertain. The germline V and J ends were trimmed by 3 bases and 8 bases, with 16 bases remaining between them. The CDR3 runs to 14 residues. Per the germline V gene, CDR1 is DFQATT and CDR2 is SNEGSKA (reference sequence). The CDR3 region is CSASRPGKKEKLFF. In DNA form, the CDR3 reads TGCAGTGCTAGTCGTCCGGGAAAGAAGGAAAAACTGTTTTTT.

The chain joins TRBV7-9 to TRBJ2-7; 10 nucleotides align to TRBD2. Per the germline V gene, CDR1 is SEHNR and CDR2 is FQNEAQ (reference sequence). The CDR3 is made up of 12 amino acids. Unmatched junction bases numbered 5, after V lost 5 bases and J lost 10 bases. The CDR3, as DNA: TGTGCCAGCAGCCCCGGACTAGCGGACCAGTACTTC. Translation: CASSPGLADQYF.

The chain has TRBV5-1 and TRBJ2-5, with TRBD2 matching 8 bases. V was pared by 3 bases and J by 6 bases, with 10 bases of the junction left unmatched. Germline CDR1 reads SGHRS; CDR2 reads YFSETQ. The CDR3 sequence is 15 residues long. The CDR3 spells CASSSGTSKMQTQYF. In DNA form, the CDR3 reads TGCGCCAGCAGCTCGGGGACTAGTAAGATGCAGACCCAGTACTTC. Based on the CDR3 plus reference TRBV5-1 and TRBJ2-5, the full variable domain is KAGVTQTPRYLIKTRGQQVTLSCSPISGHRSVSWYQQTPGQGLQFLFEYFSETQRNKGNFPGRFSGRQFSNSRSEMNVSTLELGDSALYLCASSSGTSKMQTQYFGPGTRLLVL.

The chain combines TRBV19 with TRBJ2-1; D gene unclear. This CDR3 has 14 amino acids. CDR1 LNHDA and CDR2 SQIVND come from the germline V gene (reference sequence). Trimming left V 6 bases short and J 9 bases short, with 18 bases between. The CDR3 DNA follows: TGTGCCAGTAGAGGGATCGGCCAGGAGACTGAGCAGTTCTTC. Protein sequence: CASRGIGQETEQFF.